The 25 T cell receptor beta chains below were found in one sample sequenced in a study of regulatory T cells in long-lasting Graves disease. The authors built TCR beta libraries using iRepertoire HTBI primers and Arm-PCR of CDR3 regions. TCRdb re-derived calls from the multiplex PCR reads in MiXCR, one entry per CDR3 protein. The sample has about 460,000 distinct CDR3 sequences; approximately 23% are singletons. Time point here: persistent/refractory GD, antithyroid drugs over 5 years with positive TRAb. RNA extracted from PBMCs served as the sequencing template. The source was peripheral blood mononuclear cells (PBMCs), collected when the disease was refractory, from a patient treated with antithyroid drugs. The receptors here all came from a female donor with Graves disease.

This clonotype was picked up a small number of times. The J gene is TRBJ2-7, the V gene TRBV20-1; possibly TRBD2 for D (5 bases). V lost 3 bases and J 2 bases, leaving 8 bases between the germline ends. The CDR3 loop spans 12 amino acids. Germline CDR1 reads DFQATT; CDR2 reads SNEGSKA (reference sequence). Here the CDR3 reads CSASEEAYEQYF. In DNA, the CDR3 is TGCAGTGCTAGTGAGGAGGCCTACGAGCAGTACTTC.

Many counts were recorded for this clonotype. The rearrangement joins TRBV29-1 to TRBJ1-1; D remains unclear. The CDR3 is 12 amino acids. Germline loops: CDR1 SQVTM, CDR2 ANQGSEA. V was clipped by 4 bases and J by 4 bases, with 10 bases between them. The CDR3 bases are TGCAGCGTTGGTCAGGTTGGCACTGAAGCTTTCTTT. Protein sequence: CSVGQVGTEAFF.

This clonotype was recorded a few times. The CDR3: CASSLYEGGRVRELFF. CDR3 nucleotides: TGTGCCAGCAGCTTGTACGAAGGGGGCCGGGTAAGGGAGCTGTTTTTT. V usage is TRBV5-6 and J usage is TRBJ2-2; 7 bases fit TRBD1. The CDR3 length is 16 residues. J lost 9 bases, V lost 1 base, and 12 bases had no gene match. Per the germline V gene, CDR1 is SGHDT and CDR2 is YYEEEE.

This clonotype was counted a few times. The CDR3 is CASSPTRLYEQYF. The CDR3 bases are TGTGCCAGCAGCCCGACCCGGCTCTACGAGCAGTACTTC. The rearrangement joins TRBV7-2 to TRBJ2-7; D is undetermined. CDR3 length equals 13 residues. The V end was cut by 5 bases, the J end by 3 bases, with 11 bases between. Germline V CDR1 and CDR2: SGHTA, FQGNSA.

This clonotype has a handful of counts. CDR3 nucleotides: TGTGCCACCAGTGTACACCCCAACAGGGCGGATGGCTACACCTTC. Protein product: CATSVHPNRADGYTF. This chain uses TRBV24-1 with TRBJ1-2; a weak D match, TRBD1 (6 bases). This CDR3 contains 15 residues. CDR1 is KGHDR, CDR2 SFDVKD, per germline. Trimming shortened V by 5 bases and J by 6 bases, and 18 bases separated the two germline ends.

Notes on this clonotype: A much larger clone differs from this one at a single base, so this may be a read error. The CDR3 region is CTSNRDRYSNQPQHF. CDR3 nucleotides: TGTACCAGCAATCGAGATCGATATAGCAATCAGCCCCAGCATTTT. The chain couples TRBV6-1 to TRBJ1-5, with unresolved D. Germline CDR1 reads MNHNS; CDR2 reads SASEGT. CDR3 length: 15 residues.

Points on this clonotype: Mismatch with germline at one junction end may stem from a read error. For the CDR3, the DNA is TGCGCCAGCAGCTTAGTAGGGGCGAACACTGAAGCTTCCTTT. Its protein is CASSLVGANTEASF. V and J are TRBV5-1 and TRBJ1-1, with D possibly matching TRBD1 (5 bases). Germline CDR1 SGHRS, CDR2 YFSETQ. This CDR3 spans 14 amino acids.

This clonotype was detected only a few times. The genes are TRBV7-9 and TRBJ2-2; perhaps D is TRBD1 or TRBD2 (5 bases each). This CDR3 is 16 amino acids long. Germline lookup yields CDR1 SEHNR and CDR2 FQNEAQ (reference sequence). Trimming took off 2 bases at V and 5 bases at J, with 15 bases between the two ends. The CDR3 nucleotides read TGTGCCAGCAGCTTAATCTCAGGGAGAAGAACCGGGGAGCTGTTTTTT. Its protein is CASSLISGRRTGELFF.

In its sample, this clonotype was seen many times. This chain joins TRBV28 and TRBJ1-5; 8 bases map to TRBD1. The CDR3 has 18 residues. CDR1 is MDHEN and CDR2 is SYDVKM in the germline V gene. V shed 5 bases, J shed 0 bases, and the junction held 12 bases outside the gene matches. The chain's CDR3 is CASSPRDRSPYSNQPQHF. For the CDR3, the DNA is TGTGCCAGCAGTCCCCGGGACAGGAGCCCTTATAGCAATCAGCCCCAGCATTTT. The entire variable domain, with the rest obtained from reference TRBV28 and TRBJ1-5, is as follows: DVKVTQSSRYLVKRTGEKVFLECVQDMDHENMFWYRQDPGLGLRLIYFSYDVKMKEKGDIPEGYSVSREKKERFSLILESASTNQTSMYLCASSPRDRSPYSNQPQHFGDGTRLSIL.

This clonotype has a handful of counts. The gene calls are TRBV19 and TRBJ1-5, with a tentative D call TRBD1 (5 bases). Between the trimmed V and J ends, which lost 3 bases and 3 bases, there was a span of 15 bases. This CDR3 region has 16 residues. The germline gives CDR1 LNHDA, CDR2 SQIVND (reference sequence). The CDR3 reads CASSMGRPNLNQPQHF. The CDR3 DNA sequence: TGTGCCAGTAGTATGGGGCGGCCGAACCTCAATCAGCCCCAGCATTTT.

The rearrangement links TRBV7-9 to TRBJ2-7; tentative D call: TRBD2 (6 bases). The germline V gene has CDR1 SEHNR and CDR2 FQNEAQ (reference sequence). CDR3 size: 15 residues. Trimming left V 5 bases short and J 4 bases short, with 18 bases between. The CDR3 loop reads CASSLTAGGPYEQYF. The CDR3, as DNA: TGTGCCAGCAGCCTTACGGCCGGAGGGCCATACGAGCAGTACTTC.

The CDR3 here is CAWSGTGDGQPQHF. DNA of the CDR3: TGTGCCTGGAGTGGGACAGGGGATGGACAGCCCCAGCATTTT. This chain joins TRBV30 and TRBJ1-5, with TRBD1 identical over 9 bases. J was trimmed by 7 bases and V by 1 base; bases with no gene match: 5. Germline CDR1 and CDR2: GTSNPN and SVGIG (reference sequence). CDR3 length: 14 residues.

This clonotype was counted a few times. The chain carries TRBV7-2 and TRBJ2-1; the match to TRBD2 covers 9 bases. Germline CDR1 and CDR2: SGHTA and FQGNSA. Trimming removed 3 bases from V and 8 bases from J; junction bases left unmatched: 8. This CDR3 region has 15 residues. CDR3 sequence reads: CASSFYRGRGDEQFF. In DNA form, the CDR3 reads TGTGCCAGCAGCTTTTATCGCGGGAGGGGGGATGAGCAGTTCTTC.

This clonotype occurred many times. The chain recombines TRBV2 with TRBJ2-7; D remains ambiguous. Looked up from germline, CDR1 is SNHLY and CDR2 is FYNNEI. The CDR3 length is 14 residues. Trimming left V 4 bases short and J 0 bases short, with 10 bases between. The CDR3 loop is CASSVRKSSYEQYF. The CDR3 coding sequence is TGTGCCAGCAGTGTCCGAAAATCCTCCTACGAGCAGTACTTC.

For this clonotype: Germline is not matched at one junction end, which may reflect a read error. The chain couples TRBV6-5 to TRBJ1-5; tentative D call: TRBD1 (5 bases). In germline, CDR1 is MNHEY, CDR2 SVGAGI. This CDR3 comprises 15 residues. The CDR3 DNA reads TGTGCCAACAGTTACTCGCCGACAGACAATCAGCCCCAGCATTTT. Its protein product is CANSYSPTDNQPQHF.

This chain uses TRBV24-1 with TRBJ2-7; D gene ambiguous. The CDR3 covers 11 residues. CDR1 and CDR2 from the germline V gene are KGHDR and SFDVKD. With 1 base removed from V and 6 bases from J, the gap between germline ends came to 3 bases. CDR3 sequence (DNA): TGTGCCACCAGTGATTTCCTCGAGCAGTACTTC. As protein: CATSDFLEQYF.

This CDR3 reads CASTSQYEQYF. In nucleotides, the CDR3 is TGTGCCTCCACTAGCCAGTACGAGCAGTACTTC. The chain has TRBV30 and TRBJ2-7, with a tentative D call TRBD2 (6 bases). Germline loops: CDR1 GTSNPN, CDR2 SVGIG (reference sequence). CDR3 size: 11 residues. The V and J ends lost 7 bases and 4 bases respectively, with 11 bases between them. Supplemented by reference TRBV30 and TRBJ2-7, the full variable domain reads SQTIHQWPATLVQPVGSPLSLECTVEGTSNPNLYWYRQAAGRGLQLLFYSVGIGQISSEVPQNLSASRPQDRQFILSSKKLLLSDSGFYLCASTSQYEQYFGPGTRLTVT.

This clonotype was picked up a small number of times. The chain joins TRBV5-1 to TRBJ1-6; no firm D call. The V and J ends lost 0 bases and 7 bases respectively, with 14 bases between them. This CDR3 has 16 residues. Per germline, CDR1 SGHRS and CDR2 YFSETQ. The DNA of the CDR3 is TGCGCCAGCAGCTTGGACCCGGGGAATAGGAATTCACCCCTCCACTTT. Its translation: CASSLDPGNRNSPLHF. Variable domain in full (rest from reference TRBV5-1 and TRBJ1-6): KAGVTQTPRYLIKTRGQQVTLSCSPISGHRSVSWYQQTPGQGLQFLFEYFSETQRNKGNFPGRFSGRQFSNSRSEMNVSTLELGDSALYLCASSLDPGNRNSPLHFGNGTRLTVT.

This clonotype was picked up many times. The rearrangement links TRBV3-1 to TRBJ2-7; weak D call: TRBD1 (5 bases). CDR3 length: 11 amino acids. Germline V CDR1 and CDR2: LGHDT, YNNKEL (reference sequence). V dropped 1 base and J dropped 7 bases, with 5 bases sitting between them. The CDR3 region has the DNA TGTGCCAGCAGCCAAGCAGGGGAGCAGTACTTC. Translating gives CASSQAGEQYF.

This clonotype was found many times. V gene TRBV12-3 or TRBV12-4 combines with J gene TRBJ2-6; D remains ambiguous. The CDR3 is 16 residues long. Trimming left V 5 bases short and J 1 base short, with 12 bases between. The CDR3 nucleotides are TGTGCCAGCAGTCTACCGACACAGTCTGGGGCCAACGTCCTGACTTTC. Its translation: CASSLPTQSGANVLTF.

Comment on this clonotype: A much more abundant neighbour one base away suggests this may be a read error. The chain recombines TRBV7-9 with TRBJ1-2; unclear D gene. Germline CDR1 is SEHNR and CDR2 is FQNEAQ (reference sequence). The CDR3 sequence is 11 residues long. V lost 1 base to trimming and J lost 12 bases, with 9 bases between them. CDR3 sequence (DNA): TGTGCCAGCAGCTTAGTAGACGTCAACACCTTC. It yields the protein CASSLVDVNTF.

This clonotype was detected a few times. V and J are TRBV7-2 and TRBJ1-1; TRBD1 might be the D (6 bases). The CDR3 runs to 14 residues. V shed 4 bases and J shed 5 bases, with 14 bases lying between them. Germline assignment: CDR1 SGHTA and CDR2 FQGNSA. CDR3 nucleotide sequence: TGTGCCAGCAGCTGGGGGGGCAAGGGGACTGAAGCTTTCTTT. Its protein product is CASSWGGKGTEAFF. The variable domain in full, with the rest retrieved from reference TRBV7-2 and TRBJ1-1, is GAGVSQSPSNKVTEKGKDVELRCDPISGHTALYWYRQSLGQGLEFLIYFQGNSAPDKSGLPSDRFSAERTGGSVSTLTIQRTQQEDSAVYLCASSWGGKGTEAFFGQGTRLTVV.

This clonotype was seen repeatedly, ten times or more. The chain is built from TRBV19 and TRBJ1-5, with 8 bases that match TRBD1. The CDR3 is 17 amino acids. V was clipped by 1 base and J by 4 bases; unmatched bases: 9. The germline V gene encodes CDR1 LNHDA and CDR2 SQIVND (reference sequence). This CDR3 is CASSIVPGQGANQPQHF. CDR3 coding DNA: TGTGCCAGTAGTATAGTCCCCGGGCAGGGGGCAAATCAGCCCCAGCATTTT. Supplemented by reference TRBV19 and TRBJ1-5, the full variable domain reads DGGITQSPKYLFRKEGQNVTLSCEQNLNHDAMYWYRQDPGQGLRLIYYSQIVNDFQKGDIAEGYSVSREKKESFPLTVTSAQKNPTAFYLCASSIVPGQGANQPQHFGDGTRLSIL.

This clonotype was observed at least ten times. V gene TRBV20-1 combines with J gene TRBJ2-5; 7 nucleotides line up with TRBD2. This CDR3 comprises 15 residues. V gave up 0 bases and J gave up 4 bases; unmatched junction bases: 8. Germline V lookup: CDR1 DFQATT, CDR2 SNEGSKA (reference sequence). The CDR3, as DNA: TGCAGTGCTAGAGACTCCGGCAGGGAGGGAGAGACCCAGTACTTC. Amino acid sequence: CSARDSGREGETQYF.

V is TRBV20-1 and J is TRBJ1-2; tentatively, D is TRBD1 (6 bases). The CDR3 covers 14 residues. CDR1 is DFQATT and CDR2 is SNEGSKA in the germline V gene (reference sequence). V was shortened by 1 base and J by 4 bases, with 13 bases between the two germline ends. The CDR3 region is CSARARGRSYGYTF. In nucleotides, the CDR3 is TGCAGTGCTAGAGCGCGGGGGCGGAGCTATGGCTACACCTTC.